This TCR beta chain is drawn from a study of blood T cell repertoires in COVID-19 (dated by TCRdb to the early 2020s). Describing the broader study: Collaborator samples came from the United States, Italy and Spain and covered acute and convalescent phases of COVID-19. The prospective study material was composed of cDNA or gDNA derived from T cells, B-cell-depleted T cells, or PBMCs. Subjects who had been exposed to COVID-19, were actively infected with it, or had recovered from it provided the deeply sampled blood TCRbeta repertoires that made up the dataset. The repertoires were made available in a free public database intended to serve as a resource for research on the immune response to SARS-CoV-2. The samples were drawn from two sources: the first 160 participants of the ongoing ImmuneRACE study, and 1,254 subjects contributed by 6 global collaborators. A de-identified subject ID, COVID-19 status, age in years and sex were almost always included in the sample metadata. Where available, HLA class I and class II types were obtained from metadata supplied by the sample provider rather than from assay-based typing.

The collaborating institutions used their own protocols to collect whole blood in K2EDTA tubes. For TCRbeta analysis, collaborator samples were shipped as frozen whole blood, as isolated PBMCs, or as DNA extracted from either sample type. TCRbeta CDR3 regions were amplified from genomic DNA using the immunoSEQ Assay, a bias-controlled multiplex PCR. The authors' analysis ran thus. Nucleated cell counts per sample were estimated from amplification of reference gene primers within the assay. To quantify the absolute abundance of each unique TCRbeta CDR3 rearrangement, sequence reads were collapsed and filtered. For each sample, productive Simpson clonality was calculated as the square root of Simpson's diversity index across productive rearrangements. Held by TCRdb, this immuneACCESS table contains in-frame sequences only and omits some clones. Under half of the omission traces to an unresolved V gene where checked; the cause of the rest is unknown. The DNA was the basis for D and trimming; V, J and clone size are from that table. Counted in this sample were around 130,000 clones; about four fifths of them appeared once. About a sixth of the sample lies in the top ten.

Concerning this clone: Its antigen is not yet known. One base away there is no much larger clone; base qualities are not given. The same CDR3 is also encoded by other DNA sequences in this sample.

Paper-wide results and their limitations: The amount of clinical and demographic metadata varied by source and participant and was provided uncurated.

Sequencing was done on a sample of peripheral blood. The sequence derives from a woman aged 45-59 years with acute or convalescent COVID-19.

The DNA sequence follows: TGCAGCGTGGATCGCGGACAGGGGAACACTGAAGCTTTCTTT. This encodes CSVDRGQGNTEAFF. Recombination linked TRBV29-1 to TRBJ1-1; 8 nucleotides in the junction match TRBD1. Trimming removed 6 bases from V and 1 base from J; the gene matches leave 7 bases unexplained. CDR3 length: 14 amino acids, cysteine to phenylalanine. The DNA shown is the 42-base CDR3, in frame from base 1. CDR1 and CDR2 were assigned from the germline V gene as SQVTM and ANQGSEA.